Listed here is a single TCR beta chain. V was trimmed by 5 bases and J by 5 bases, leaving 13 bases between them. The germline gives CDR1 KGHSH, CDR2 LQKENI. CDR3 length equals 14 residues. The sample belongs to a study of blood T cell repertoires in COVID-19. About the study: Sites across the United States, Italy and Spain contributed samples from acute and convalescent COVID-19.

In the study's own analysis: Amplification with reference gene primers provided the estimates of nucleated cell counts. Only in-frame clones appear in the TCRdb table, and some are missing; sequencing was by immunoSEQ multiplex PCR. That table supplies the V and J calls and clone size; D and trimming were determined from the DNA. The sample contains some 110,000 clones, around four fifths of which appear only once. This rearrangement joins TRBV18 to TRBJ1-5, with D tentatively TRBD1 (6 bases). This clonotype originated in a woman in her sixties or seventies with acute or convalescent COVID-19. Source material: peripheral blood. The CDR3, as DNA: TGTGCCAGCTCATCTACAGGGACCGATCAGCCCCAGCATTTT. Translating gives CASSSTGTDQPQHF.